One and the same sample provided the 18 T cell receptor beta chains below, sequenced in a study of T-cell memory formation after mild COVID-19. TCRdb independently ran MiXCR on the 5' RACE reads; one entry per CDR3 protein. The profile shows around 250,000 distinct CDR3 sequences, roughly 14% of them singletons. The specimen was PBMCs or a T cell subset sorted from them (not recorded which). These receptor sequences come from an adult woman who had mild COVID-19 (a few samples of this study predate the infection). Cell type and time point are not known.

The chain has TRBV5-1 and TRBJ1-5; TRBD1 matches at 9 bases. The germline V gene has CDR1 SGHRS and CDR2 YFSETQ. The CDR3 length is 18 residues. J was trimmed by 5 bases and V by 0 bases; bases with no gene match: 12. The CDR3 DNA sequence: TGCGCCAGCAGCTTGGTAACCCCGACAGGGGGGACGGATCAGCCCCAGCATTTT. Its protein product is CASSLVTPTGGTDQPQHF.

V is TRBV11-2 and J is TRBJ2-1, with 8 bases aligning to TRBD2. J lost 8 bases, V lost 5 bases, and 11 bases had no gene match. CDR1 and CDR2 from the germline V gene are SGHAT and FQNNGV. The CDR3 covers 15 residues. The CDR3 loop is CASSPREGLFDEQFF. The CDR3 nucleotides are TGTGCCAGCAGCCCACGGGAGGGCCTTTTCGATGAGCAGTTCTTC.

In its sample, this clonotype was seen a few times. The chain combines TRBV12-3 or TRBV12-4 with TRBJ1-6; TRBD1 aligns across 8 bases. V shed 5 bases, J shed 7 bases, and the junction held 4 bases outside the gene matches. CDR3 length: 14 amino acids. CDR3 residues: CASSRDRSNSPLHF. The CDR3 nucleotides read TGTGCCAGCAGTCGGGACAGGAGCAATTCACCCCTCCACTTT.

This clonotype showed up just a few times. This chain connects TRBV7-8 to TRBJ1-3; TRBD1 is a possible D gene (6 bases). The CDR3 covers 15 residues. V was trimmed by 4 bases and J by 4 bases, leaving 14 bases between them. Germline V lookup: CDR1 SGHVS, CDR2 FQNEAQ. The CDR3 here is CASSSVGGHGNTIYF. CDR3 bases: TGTGCCAGCAGCTCAGTAGGGGGGCACGGAAACACCATATATTTT.

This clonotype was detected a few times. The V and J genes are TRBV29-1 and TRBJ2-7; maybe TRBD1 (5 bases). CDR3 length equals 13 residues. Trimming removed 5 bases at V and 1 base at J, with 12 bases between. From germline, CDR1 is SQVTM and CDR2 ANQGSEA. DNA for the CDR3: TGCAGCGTTTCCACTCCAGGGTCCTACGAGCAGTACTTC. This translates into CSVSTPGSYEQYF.

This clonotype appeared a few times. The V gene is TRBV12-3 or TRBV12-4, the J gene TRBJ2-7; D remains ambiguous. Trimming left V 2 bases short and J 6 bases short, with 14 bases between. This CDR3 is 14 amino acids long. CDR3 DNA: TGTGCCAGCAGTTTAAGCACCTCGTTGCCCGAGCAGTACTTC. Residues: CASSLSTSLPEQYF.

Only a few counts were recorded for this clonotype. Here the CDR3 reads CASSQVLGVGSYEQYF. DNA of the CDR3: TGCGCCAGCAGCCAAGTGCTAGGGGTCGGCTCCTACGAGCAGTACTTC. V usage is TRBV4-3 and J usage is TRBJ2-7; the D gene is possibly TRBD1 (5 bases). The V and J ends lost 1 base and 0 bases respectively, with 13 bases between them. The length of the CDR3 is 16 residues. CDR1 is LGHNA, CDR2 YSLEER, per germline.

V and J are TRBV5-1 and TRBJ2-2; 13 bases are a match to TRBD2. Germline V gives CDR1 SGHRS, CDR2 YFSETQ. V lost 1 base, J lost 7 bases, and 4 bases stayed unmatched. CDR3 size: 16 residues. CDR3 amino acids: CASSLTSGRAFGELFF. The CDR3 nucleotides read TGCGCCAGCAGCTTGACTAGCGGGAGGGCCTTCGGGGAGCTGTTTTTT.

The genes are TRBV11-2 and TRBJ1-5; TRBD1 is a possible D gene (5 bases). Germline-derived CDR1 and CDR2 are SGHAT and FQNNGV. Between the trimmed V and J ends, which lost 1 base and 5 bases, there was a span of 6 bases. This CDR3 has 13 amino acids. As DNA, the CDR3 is TGTGCCAGCAGCTTAGGGGACGATCAGCCCCAGCATTTT. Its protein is CASSLGDDQPQHF.

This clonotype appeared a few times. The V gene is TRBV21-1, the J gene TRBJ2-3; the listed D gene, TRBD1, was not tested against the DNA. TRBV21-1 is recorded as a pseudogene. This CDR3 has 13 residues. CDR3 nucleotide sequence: TGTGCCAGCATCCAGGGTAGCACAGATACGCAGTATTTT. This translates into CASIQGSTDTQYF.

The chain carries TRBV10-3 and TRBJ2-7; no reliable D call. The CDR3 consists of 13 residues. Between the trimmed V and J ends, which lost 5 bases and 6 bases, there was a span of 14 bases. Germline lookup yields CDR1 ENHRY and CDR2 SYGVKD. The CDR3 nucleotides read TGTGCCATCAGTACGGCTACCGGCGGCGAGCAGTACTTC. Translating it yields CAISTATGGEQYF.

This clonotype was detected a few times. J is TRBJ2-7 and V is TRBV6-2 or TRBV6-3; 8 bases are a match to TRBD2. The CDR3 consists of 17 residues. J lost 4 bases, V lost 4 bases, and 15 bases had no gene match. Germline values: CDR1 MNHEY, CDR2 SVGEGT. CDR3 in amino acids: CASSWSVVRAGVYEQYF. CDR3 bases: TGTGCCAGCAGTTGGTCGGTGGTGAGAGCGGGAGTGTACGAGCAGTACTTC.

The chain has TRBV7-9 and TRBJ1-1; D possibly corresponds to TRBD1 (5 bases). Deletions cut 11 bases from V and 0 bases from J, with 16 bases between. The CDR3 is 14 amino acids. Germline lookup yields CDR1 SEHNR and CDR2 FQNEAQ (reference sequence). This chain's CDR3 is CAAGSGTVNTEAFF. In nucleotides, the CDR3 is TGTGCCGCCGGAAGCGGGACGGTGAACACTGAAGCTTTCTTT. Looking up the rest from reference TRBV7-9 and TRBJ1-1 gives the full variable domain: DTGVSQNPRHKITKRGQNVTFRCDPISEHNRLYWYRQTLGQGPEFLTYFQNEAQLEKSRLLSDRFSAERPKGSFSTLEIQRTEQGDSAMYLCAAGSGTVNTEAFFGQGTRLTVV.

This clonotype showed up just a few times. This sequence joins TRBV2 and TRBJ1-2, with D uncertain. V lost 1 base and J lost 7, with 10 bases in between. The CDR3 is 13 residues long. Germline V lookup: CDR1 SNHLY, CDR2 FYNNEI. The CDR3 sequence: CASSEDKHRGYTF. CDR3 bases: TGTGCCAGCAGTGAAGACAAACACCGTGGCTACACCTTC.

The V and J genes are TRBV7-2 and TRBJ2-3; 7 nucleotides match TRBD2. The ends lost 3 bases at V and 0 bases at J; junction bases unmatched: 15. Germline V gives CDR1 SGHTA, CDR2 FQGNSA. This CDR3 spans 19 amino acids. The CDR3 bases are TGTGCCAGCAGCTTGGAGACACTAGCGAGGCGTTCTAGCACAGATACGCAGTATTTT. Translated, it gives CASSLETLARRSSTDTQYF.

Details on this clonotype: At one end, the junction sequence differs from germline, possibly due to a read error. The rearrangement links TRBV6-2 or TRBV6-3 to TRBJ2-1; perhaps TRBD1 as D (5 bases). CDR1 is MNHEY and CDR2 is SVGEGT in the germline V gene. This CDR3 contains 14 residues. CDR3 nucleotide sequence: TGTGCCAGGAGTTACGGCAGGGCCTCAGGTGAGCAGTTCTTC. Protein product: CARSYGRASGEQFF.

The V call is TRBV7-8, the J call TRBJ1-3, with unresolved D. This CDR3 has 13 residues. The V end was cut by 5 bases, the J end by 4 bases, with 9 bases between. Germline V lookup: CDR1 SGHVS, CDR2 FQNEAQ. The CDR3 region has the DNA TGTGCCAGCAGCGAAAGACAAGGAAACACCATATATTTT. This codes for CASSERQGNTIYF.

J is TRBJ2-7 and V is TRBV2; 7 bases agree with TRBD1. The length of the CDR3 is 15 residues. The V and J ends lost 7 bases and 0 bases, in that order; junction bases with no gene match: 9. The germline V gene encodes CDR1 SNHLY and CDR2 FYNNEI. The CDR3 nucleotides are TGTGCCAGCATTACCGACAGGGCCTACTCCTACGAGCAGTACTTC. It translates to CASITDRAYSYEQYF.